The clone carrying this T cell receptor (beta chain) was detected only a few times. TCRdb's copy holds only in-frame clones and misses some; the assay was immunoSEQ multiplex PCR. The data hold about 14,000 clones, with roughly a third observed a single time. Co-plated with approximately 200,000 CFSE-labeled responder cells were approximately 200,000 irradiated, violet-dye-labeled stimulator cells. Upon completion of the reaction, proliferating CFSE-low responders, both CD3+CD4+ and CD3+CD8+, were sorted. The sample is drawn from a study of graft-versus-host responses after intestinal transplantation. At the level of the study: Recipients across the board were started on anti-thymocyte globulin induction, then kept on tacrolimus and steroids for about 3 years.

This CDR3 has 15 residues. V lost 4 bases, J lost 3 bases, and 6 bases stayed unmatched. The germline V gene has CDR1 SGHRS and CDR2 YFSETQ. Whole-study findings and limits: Graft-donor T cell macrochimerism coincided with high graft-versus-host to host-versus-graft clonal ratios in allografts. Investigators detected GvH clones in recipient marrow, with some emerging earlier in ileum or blood.

This sequence originates from a human patient who received an intestinal transplant. The starting material was alloreactive CD8+ T cells from a mixed lymphocyte reaction culture, obtained before intestinal transplant. Stated subset: CFSE-low proliferating T cells sorted from approximately 6-day pre-transplant mixed lymphocyte reaction (GvH or HvG direction). The chain has TRBV5-1 and TRBJ2-7; 11 nucleotides line up with TRBD2. CDR3 protein: CASSVGTSGSYEQYF. CDR3 in DNA: TGCGCCAGCAGCGTGGGGACTAGCGGAAGCTACGAGCAGTACTTC. Full variable domain (remainder filled in from reference TRBV5-1 and TRBJ2-7): KAGVTQTPRYLIKTRGQQVTLSCSPISGHRSVSWYQQTPGQGLQFLFEYFSETQRNKGNFPGRFSGRQFSNSRSEMNVSTLELGDSALYLCASSVGTSGSYEQYFGPGTRLTVT.